These 30 T cell receptor beta chains came from one sample sequenced in a study of quantifying T cell responses using KT2 cells. Study-wide background: Reverse transcription used primers in the TCR alpha and beta constant regions.

A single-stranded UMI oligo with SP2 sequence was ligated to cDNA 3' ends. An equimolar mix of RC1.1 and RC1.2 primed the beta chain across TRBC1 and TRBC2. One entry per CDR3 protein results from TCRdb running MiXCR on the UMI-ligation and nested PCR reads. Among 45,000 to 65,000 distinct CDR3 sequences listed, 12% were seen once. The sample comprised PBMCs spiked with cells of the T cell clone KT2. The receptor source for this set is a human donor.

This clonotype has just a few counts. The chain carries TRBV6-6 and TRBJ1-5; D gene unclear. Trimming removed 6 bases from V and 3 bases from J, with 9 bases in between. This CDR3 contains 13 residues. CDR1 is MNHNY, CDR2 SVGAGI, per germline (reference sequence). DNA of the CDR3: TGTGCCAGCAGAGTTGCCCTCAATCAGCCCCAGCATTTT. It is translated as CASRVALNQPQHF.

V and J are TRBV20-1 and TRBJ2-7, with 8 positions matching TRBD2. The CDR3 has 15 amino acids. Germline V CDR1 and CDR2: DFQATT, SNEGSKA (reference sequence). V lost 4 bases and J lost 1; bases outside the gene matches: 9. Here the CDR3 reads CSAMGVAGTSYEQYF. In DNA form, the CDR3 reads TGCAGTGCTATGGGGGTAGCGGGAACATCCTACGAGCAGTACTTC.

There are many counts of this clonotype. The chain has TRBV27 and TRBJ1-5; possible D gene TRBD1, 5 bases. Germline assignment: CDR1 MNHEY and CDR2 SMNVEV (reference sequence). V was shortened by 0 bases and J by 0 bases, with 12 bases between the two germline ends. The CDR3 runs 17 residues. In nucleotides, the CDR3 is TGTGCCAGCAGTTTATCTGGGGGAGCTTATAGCAATCAGCCCCAGCATTTT. Its protein product is CASSLSGGAYSNQPQHF.

This clonotype was recorded many times. The V gene is TRBV15, the J gene TRBJ2-1; D may correspond to TRBD1 or TRBD2 (5 bases each). This CDR3 region has 16 residues. Germline V CDR1 and CDR2: LNHNV, YYDKDF (reference sequence). Deletions cut 3 bases from V and 7 bases from J, with 19 bases between. The CDR3 protein is CATSRYGDPVKNEQFF. CDR3 sequence (DNA): TGTGCCACCAGCAGGTATGGGGACCCAGTTAAGAATGAGCAGTTCTTC.

The V and J genes are TRBV5-1 and TRBJ1-4; D possibly corresponds to TRBD1 (5 bases). This CDR3 comprises 15 residues. The germline V and J ends were trimmed by 0 bases and 7 bases, with 13 bases remaining between them. The germline V gene has CDR1 SGHRS and CDR2 YFSETQ. CDR3: CASSLAGGAREKLFF. CDR3 nucleotides: TGCGCCAGCAGCTTGGCGGGAGGGGCACGTGAAAAACTGTTTTTT.

The chain employs TRBV2 and TRBJ2-7; 10 bases fit TRBD1. The CDR3 extends over 16 amino acids. The germline V gene encodes CDR1 SNHLY and CDR2 FYNNEI. The ends lost 4 bases at V and 8 bases at J; junction bases unmatched: 14. As DNA, the CDR3 is TGTGCCAGCAGTGTGGACCGTGGGACAGGGGTCGGTCAGCAGTACTTC. Protein product: CASSVDRGTGVGQQYF.

The genes are TRBV7-6 and TRBJ2-7; 7 bases agree with TRBD2. Germline V CDR1 and CDR2: SGHVS, FNYEAQ. Trimming removed 1 base from V and 2 bases from J; junction bases left unmatched: 17. The CDR3 is 19 amino acids. The CDR3 region is CASSLVNKGLAAGTYEQYF. In DNA form, the CDR3 reads TGTGCCAGCAGCTTAGTGAATAAGGGTCTAGCGGCAGGTACCTACGAGCAGTACTTC.

This chain joins TRBV3-1 and TRBJ2-5; D gene unclear. Between the trimmed V and J ends, which lost 1 base and 1 base, there was a span of 4 bases. Germline assignment: CDR1 LGHDT and CDR2 YNNKEL (reference sequence). The CDR3 loop spans 13 amino acids. CDR3 bases: TGTGCCAGCAGCCAAGGCTTCCAAGAGACCCAGTACTTC. Its translation: CASSQGFQETQYF.

In its sample, this clonotype was seen a few times. V and J are TRBV20-1 and TRBJ1-1; tentative D call: TRBD1 (6 bases). In germline, CDR1 is DFQATT, CDR2 SNEGSKA (reference sequence). Deletions cut 5 bases from V and 1 base from J, with 14 bases between. The CDR3 has 14 residues. The CDR3 nucleotides are TGCAGTGCTTTCCCCCCGGGACAGAACACTGAAGCTTTCTTT. Protein sequence: CSAFPPGQNTEAFF.

This clonotype was seen a few times. The chain links TRBV6-2 or TRBV6-3 to TRBJ2-1; a possible D gene is TRBD2 (6 bases). Trimming pared 2 bases from V and 8 bases from J, leaving 13 bases between. The CDR3 runs 14 residues. Germline loops: CDR1 MNHEY, CDR2 SVGEGT. CDR3 in DNA: TGTGCCAGCAGTTACGAGGGAGGTCCGGATGAGCAGTTCTTC. It yields the protein CASSYEGGPDEQFF.

This clonotype occurred a few times. This sequence joins TRBV20-1 and TRBJ2-3, with 12 bases identical to TRBD2. The V segment lost 2 bases and the J segment 6 bases; nucleotides outside the gene matches: 3. The V gene's germline CDR1 is DFQATT and CDR2 SNEGSKA (reference sequence). The CDR3 has 14 amino acids. The CDR3 coding sequence is TGCAGTGCTAGAACTAGCGGGAGGTCCGATACGCAGTATTTT. It yields the protein CSARTSGRSDTQYF.

Of note for this clonotype: Mismatch with germline at one junction end may stem from a read error. CDR3 DNA: TGCAGTGCTAGAGTGGGGGCATTCCCCCGCTTC. Translation: CSARVGAFPRF. The gene calls are TRBV20-1 and TRBJ1-2, with D possibly being TRBD1 (6 bases). This CDR3 is built from 11 residues. The germline V gene encodes CDR1 DFQATT and CDR2 SNEGSKA (reference sequence).

The rearrangement joins TRBV4-1 to TRBJ2-3, with D perhaps TRBD2 (5 bases). The CDR3 contains 16 residues. Looked up from germline, CDR1 is MGHRA and CDR2 is YSYEKL. V lost 0 bases, J lost 3 bases, and 13 bases lay in between. The CDR3 spells CASSQDLSVGTDTQYF. CDR3 bases: TGCGCCAGCAGCCAAGATCTTAGCGTAGGGACAGATACGCAGTATTTT.

This clonotype appeared a few times. The rearrangement links TRBV12-3 or TRBV12-4 to TRBJ1-2; D remains ambiguous. Trimming left V 6 bases short and J 4 bases short, with 12 bases between. The CDR3 runs to 13 residues. The CDR3 nucleotides read TGTGCCAGCAGCCTCGACGGCATCTATGGCTACACCTTC. Residues: CASSLDGIYGYTF.

This chain joins TRBV5-6 and TRBJ2-5; 8 bases fit TRBD1. In germline, CDR1 is SGHDT, CDR2 YYEEEE. The CDR3 is made up of 16 amino acids. The V segment lost 4 bases and the J segment 4 bases; nucleotides outside the gene matches: 12. Written as DNA, the CDR3 is TGTGCCAGCAGCGACGGACAGGGCGGCCGGGGAGAGACCCAGTACTTC. It is translated as CASSDGQGGRGETQYF.

The chain carries TRBV9 and TRBJ2-2, with unresolved D. The CDR3 is made up of 13 amino acids. V lost 4 bases, J lost 7 bases, and 11 bases lay in between. Germline V gives CDR1 SGDLS, CDR2 YYNGEE. This CDR3 is CASSTTFFGELFF. Written as DNA, the CDR3 is TGTGCCAGCAGCACCACATTTTTCGGGGAGCTGTTTTTT.

The chain combines TRBV24-1 with TRBJ2-1; the D gene could be TRBD1 or TRBD2 (5 bases each). With 2 bases removed from V and 0 bases from J, the gap between germline ends came to 7 bases. This CDR3 has 15 residues. CDR1 is KGHDR and CDR2 is SFDVKD in the germline V gene. CDR3 amino acids: CATSDSGTSYNEQFF. The CDR3 DNA reads TGTGCCACCAGTGATTCAGGGACCTCCTACAATGAGCAGTTCTTC.

The chain carries TRBV15 and TRBJ1-1; 7 nucleotides match TRBD1. Trimming cost V 5 bases and J 0 bases; bases outside gene matches: 6. This CDR3 is built from 15 residues. The germline V gene encodes CDR1 LNHNV and CDR2 YYDKDF (reference sequence). The CDR3 sequence is CATSPPDRMNTEAFF. The CDR3 DNA reads TGTGCCACCAGCCCCCCGGACAGGATGAACACTGAAGCTTTCTTT.

A few counts support this clonotype. This chain joins TRBV18 and TRBJ2-2, with TRBD1 identical over 7 bases. The CDR3 runs to 14 residues. CDR1 and CDR2 from the germline V gene are KGHSH and LQKENI. Unmatched junction bases numbered 4, after V lost 2 bases and J lost 7 bases. The DNA of the CDR3 is TGTGCCAGCTCACCAAGGGGGCCGCACGGGGAGCTGTTTTTT. Translating gives CASSPRGPHGELFF.

This clonotype was recorded many times. V is TRBV29-1 and J is TRBJ1-1; the match to TRBD1 covers 9 bases. The CDR3 has 14 amino acids. V lost 7 bases to trimming and J lost 6 bases; unmatched junction nucleotides: 12. Germline CDR1 is SQVTM and CDR2 is ANQGSEA. CDR3 region: CSALLTGGEAEAFF. DNA for the CDR3: TGCAGCGCCCTACTTACAGGGGGCGAGGCTGAAGCTTTCTTT.

This clonotype was observed a handful of times. The gene calls are TRBV9 and TRBJ2-5, with D possibly TRBD1 on 5 matching bases. Trimming shortened V by 4 bases and J by 5 bases, and 15 bases separated the two germline ends. The CDR3 is 14 amino acids. The germline V gene encodes CDR1 SGDLS and CDR2 YYNGEE. The CDR3 reads CASSRGPAGETQYF. CDR3 bases: TGTGCCAGCAGCCGCGGACCTGCAGGGGAGACCCAGTACTTC.

The chain couples TRBV19 to TRBJ1-6; unclear D gene. V was cut by 3 bases and J by 9 bases, with 12 bases left in between. CDR1 LNHDA and CDR2 SQIVND come from the germline V gene (reference sequence). The CDR3 spans 14 residues. CDR3 bases: TGTGCCAGTAGTATGGCAACTATGCGTTCACCCCTCCACTTT. Protein: CASSMATMRSPLHF.

The CDR3 here is CASSVSELSTDTQYF. CDR3 bases: TGTGCCAGCAGCGTGAGTGAACTTAGCACAGATACGCAGTATTTT. J is TRBJ2-3 and V is TRBV9; D remains ambiguous. The CDR3 runs 15 residues. V was shortened by 2 bases and J by 0 bases, with 10 bases between the two germline ends. Germline V gives CDR1 SGDLS, CDR2 YYNGEE.

This chain uses TRBV5-6 with TRBJ2-5, with D perhaps matching TRBD2 (6 bases). This CDR3 spans 15 amino acids. Germline V lookup: CDR1 SGHDT, CDR2 YYEEEE. V was cut by 3 bases and J by 0 bases, with 12 bases left in between. CDR3 sequence reads: CASSYRDWYQETQYF. The CDR3 DNA is TGTGCCAGCAGCTACCGGGACTGGTACCAAGAGACCCAGTACTTC.

V and J are TRBV27 and TRBJ2-3, with 9 bases aligning to TRBD2. J was trimmed by 5 bases and V by 2 bases; bases with no gene match: 11. The CDR3 has 17 amino acids. The germline gives CDR1 MNHEY, CDR2 SMNVEV (reference sequence). The CDR3 sequence is CASSLGPSGVAGDTQYF. CDR3 DNA sequence: TGTGCCAGCAGTTTAGGGCCTAGCGGGGTAGCAGGAGATACGCAGTATTTT.

This clonotype has ten or more counts. This chain joins TRBV5-6 and TRBJ1-5; D is unclear. V was trimmed by 0 bases and J by 3 bases, leaving 10 bases between them. CDR3 size: 15 residues. Germline CDR1 is SGHDT and CDR2 is YYEEEE. CDR3 DNA sequence: TGTGCCAGCAGCTTGGCGGGCCTGGCCAATCAGCCCCAGCATTTT. It translates to CASSLAGLANQPQHF.

The gene calls are TRBV4-1 and TRBJ2-3, with a tentative D call TRBD1 (5 bases). Germline assignment: CDR1 MGHRA and CDR2 YSYEKL. V dropped 1 base and J dropped 4 bases, with 9 bases sitting between them. This CDR3 has 14 residues. CDR3 nucleotides: TGCGCCAGCAGCCAAGGGGGCGGCGCAGATACGCAGTATTTT. Its translation is CASSQGGGADTQYF.

This clonotype has more than one count but fewer than ten. The rearrangement uses TRBV5-1 and TRBJ1-1; 8 bases map to TRBD1. This CDR3 has 14 amino acids. After removal of 5 bases from V and 5 bases from J, the junction contained 8 bases not matched to a gene. CDR1 is SGHRS and CDR2 is YFSETQ in the germline V gene. This CDR3 is CASREYTGGTEAFF. The DNA for the CDR3 is TGCGCCAGCAGGGAATATACAGGGGGAACTGAAGCTTTCTTT. Full variable domain (rest looked up from reference TRBV5-1 and TRBJ1-1): KAGVTQTPRYLIKTRGQQVTLSCSPISGHRSVSWYQQTPGQGLQFLFEYFSETQRNKGNFPGRFSGRQFSNSRSEMNVSTLELGDSALYLCASREYTGGTEAFFGQGTRLTVV.

J is TRBJ1-1 and V is TRBV18; tentatively, D is TRBD1 (5 bases). In germline, CDR1 is KGHSH, CDR2 LQKENI. This CDR3 spans 14 amino acids. Trimming pared 2 bases from V and 3 bases from J, leaving 10 bases between. CDR3 bases: TGTGCCAGCTCACCAACACAGGAGTACACTGAAGCTTTCTTT. It codes for CASSPTQEYTEAFF.

This chain uses TRBV30 with TRBJ1-2; D unresolved. CDR3 size: 17 residues. V was shortened by 8 bases and J by 10 bases, with 35 bases between the two germline ends. In germline, CDR1 is GTSNPN, CDR2 SVGIG (reference sequence). The CDR3 loop is CARKPRGSQTRIYDYTF. The CDR3 DNA follows: TGTGCCCGTAAACCTCGAGGCAGCCAAACGAGGATCTACGACTACACCTTC.